These T cell receptor beta chains were read from a single sample in a study of shared clonotypes between healthy human individuals. Generated by immunoSEQ multiplex PCR, the TCRdb table keeps only in-frame clones and is missing some. Of more than 2 million clones in the sample, about 93% are singletons; the top ten hold under 2%. Material: naive CD8+ T cells from PBMCs. The receptors come from a man between 18 and 35 years old in good health. Some clones in this sample may be carry-over from other donors' samples. Each CDR3 is given without its conserved first and last residue. The order of the fields is V gene, CDR3 protein.

>TRBV4-3
ASSRLTGAGDEQY
>TRBV10-3
AIRTRQGIYEQY
>TRBV4-2
ASSQGIGTSGVWLNEQF
>TRBV7-8
ASTWTGGTSAQPTDEQY
>TRBV13
ASSDNRDRARSGYT
>TRBV5-6
ASSLSTSYEQY
>TRBV6-6
ASSYSGGLTEAF
>TRBV5-1
ASSLPGLARSGELF
>TRBV14
ASSPYRTGGFSGNTIY
>TRBV19
ASSLQRQGPPANTGELF
>TRBV19
ASMMGQDYGYT
>TRBV6-5
ASSLLAGGWQETQY
>TRBV7-2
ASSLDAALRYGYT
>TRBV13
ASSTPVAPYNEQF
>TRBV7-9
ASSPDSNEQF
>TRBV28
ASRTQGPQYSNQPQH
>TRBV7-9
ASSFGARSSYEQY
>TRBV9
ASGGTGTDTQY
>TRBV5-4
ASSRGTSGERYNEQF
>TRBV10-2
ASLNSRFQETQY
>TRBV7-2
ASSLRTGVITGELF
>TRBV28
ASRISYEQY
>TRBV13
ASSLERFNTEAF
>TRBV30
AWTYGGRENEQF
>TRBV2
ASSDGTGGGQPQH
>TRBV28
ATGRSSYNEQF
>TRBV2
ASFGGLTNYGYT
>TRBV7-6
ASSLDYRSNQPQH
>TRBV4-3
ASSQDLGQGLNEQF
>TRBV7-8
ASSPGTQLGEQY
>TRBV27
ASSLWGTEGTEQF
>TRBV28
ASSYRAESGYT
>TRBV19
ASSQDGSSDTQY
>TRBV4-2
ASSQGGPYEQY
>TRBV5-1
ASTAGLAEREQY
>TRBV2
ASESSYNEQF
>TRBV4-2
ASSQAGDGIYEQY
>TRBV9
ASSAGQGYAGLSYT
>TRBV5-1
ASSLAVGERTGELF
>TRBV9
ASSVDQGASSGNTIY
>TRBV27
ASSLRGPNTGELF
>TRBV4-2
ASALSTQY